Below, one T cell receptor (beta chain) is given with its context. The CDR3 is made up of 16 amino acids. Germline CDR1 and CDR2: SGHRS and YFSETQ. Trimming pared 2 bases from V and 0 bases from J, leaving 12 bases between. The sample is drawn from a study of blood T cell repertoires in COVID-19. Produced via immunoSEQ multiplex PCR; TCRdb's table is partial and in-frame only. The repertoire holds about 210,000 clones, with about 83% as singletons. Sequencing was performed on peripheral blood. J is TRBJ1-3 and V is TRBV5-1; no definite D call. The source of this sequence is a woman aged 50 to 60 with active or convalescent COVID-19. CDR3 region: CASSFGFGSSGNTIYF. The CDR3 DNA reads as TGCGCCAGCAGCTTCGGCTTTGGGAGCTCTGGAAACACCATATATTTT.